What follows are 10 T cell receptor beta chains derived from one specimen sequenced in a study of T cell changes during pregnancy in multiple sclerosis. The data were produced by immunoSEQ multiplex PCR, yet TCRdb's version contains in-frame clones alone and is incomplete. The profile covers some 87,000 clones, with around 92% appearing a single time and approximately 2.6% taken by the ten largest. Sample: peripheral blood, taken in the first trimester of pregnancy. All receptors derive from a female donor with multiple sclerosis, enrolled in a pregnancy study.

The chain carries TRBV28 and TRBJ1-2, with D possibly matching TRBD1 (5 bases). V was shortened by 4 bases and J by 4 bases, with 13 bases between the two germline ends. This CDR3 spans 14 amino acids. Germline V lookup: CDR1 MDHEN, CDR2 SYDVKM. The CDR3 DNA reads TGTGCCAGCAGTTACACGGGGGATATCTATGGCTACACCTTC. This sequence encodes CASSYTGDIYGYTF.

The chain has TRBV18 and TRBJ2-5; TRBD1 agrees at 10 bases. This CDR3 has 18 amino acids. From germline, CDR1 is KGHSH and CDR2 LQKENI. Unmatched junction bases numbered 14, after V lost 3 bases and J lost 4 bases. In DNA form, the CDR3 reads TGTGCCAGCTCACCGGGCATTGTCTCCCGGGACAGGGGAGAGACCCAGTACTTC. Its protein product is CASSPGIVSRDRGETQYF.

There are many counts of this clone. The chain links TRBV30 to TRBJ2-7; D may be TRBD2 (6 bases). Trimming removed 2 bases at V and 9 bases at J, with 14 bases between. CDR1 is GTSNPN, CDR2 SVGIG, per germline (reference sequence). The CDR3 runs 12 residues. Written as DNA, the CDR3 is TGTGCCTGGAGTAGAGGGACTCTGGGGCAGTACTTC. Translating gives CAWSRGTLGQYF.

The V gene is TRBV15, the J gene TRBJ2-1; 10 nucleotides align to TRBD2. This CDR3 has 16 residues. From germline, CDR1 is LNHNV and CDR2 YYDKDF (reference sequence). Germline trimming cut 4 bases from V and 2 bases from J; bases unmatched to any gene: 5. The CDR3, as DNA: TGTGCCACCAGCAAACGACTAGCGGGTACCTACAATGAGCAGTTCTTC. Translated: CATSKRLAGTYNEQFF.

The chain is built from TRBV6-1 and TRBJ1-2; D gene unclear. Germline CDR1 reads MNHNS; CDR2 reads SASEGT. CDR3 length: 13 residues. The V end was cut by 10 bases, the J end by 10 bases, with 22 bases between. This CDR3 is CATPPGNGFYYTF. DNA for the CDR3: TGTGCCACCCCACCGGGGAACGGATTCTACTACACCTTC.

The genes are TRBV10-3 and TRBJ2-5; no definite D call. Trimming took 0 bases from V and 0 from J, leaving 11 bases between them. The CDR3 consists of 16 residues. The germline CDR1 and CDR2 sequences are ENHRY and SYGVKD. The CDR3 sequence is CAISESLTLNQETQYF. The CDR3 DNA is TGTGCCATCAGTGAGTCCCTTACTTTGAACCAAGAGACCCAGTACTTC.

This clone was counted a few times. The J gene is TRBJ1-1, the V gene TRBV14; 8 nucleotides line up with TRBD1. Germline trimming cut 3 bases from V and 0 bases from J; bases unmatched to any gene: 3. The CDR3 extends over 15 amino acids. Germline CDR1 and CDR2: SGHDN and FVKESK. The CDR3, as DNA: TGTGCCAGCAGCCAGAGGACAGGGATGAACACTGAAGCTTTCTTT. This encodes CASSQRTGMNTEAFF.

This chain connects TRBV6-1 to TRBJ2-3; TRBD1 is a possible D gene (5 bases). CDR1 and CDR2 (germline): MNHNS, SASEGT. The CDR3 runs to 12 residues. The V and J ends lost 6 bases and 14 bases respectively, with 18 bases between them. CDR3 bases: TGTGCCAGCAGGGCCCCTCCAGGGCCTGCGTATTTT. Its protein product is CASRAPPGPAYF.

The CDR3 DNA follows: TGTGCCAGTAGCCGTCTACAGGGGGCTAACACCGGGGAGCTGTTTTTT. This sequence encodes CASSRLQGANTGELFF. V usage is TRBV19 and J usage is TRBJ2-2, with TRBD1 matching over 9 bases. This CDR3 has 16 amino acids. Germline values: CDR1 LNHDA, CDR2 SQIVND (reference sequence). After removal of 6 bases from V and 2 bases from J, the junction contained 7 bases not matched to a gene.

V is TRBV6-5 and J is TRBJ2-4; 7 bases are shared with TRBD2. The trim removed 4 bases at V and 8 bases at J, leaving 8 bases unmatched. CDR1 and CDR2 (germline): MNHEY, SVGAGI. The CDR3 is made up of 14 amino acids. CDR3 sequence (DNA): TGTGCCAGCAGTTTGACATTGGGGGGGGACATTCAGTACTTC. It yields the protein CASSLTLGGDIQYF.